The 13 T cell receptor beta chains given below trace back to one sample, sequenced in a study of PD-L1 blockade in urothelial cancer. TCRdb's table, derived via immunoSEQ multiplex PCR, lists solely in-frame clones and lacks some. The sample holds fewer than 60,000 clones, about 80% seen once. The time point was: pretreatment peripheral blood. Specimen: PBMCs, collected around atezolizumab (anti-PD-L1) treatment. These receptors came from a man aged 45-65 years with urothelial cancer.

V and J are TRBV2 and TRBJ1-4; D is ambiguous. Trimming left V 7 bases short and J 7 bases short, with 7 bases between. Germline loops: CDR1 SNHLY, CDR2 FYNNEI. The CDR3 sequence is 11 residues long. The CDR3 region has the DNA TGTGCCAGCATTCTAGGTGAAAAACTGTTTTTT. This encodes CASILGEKLFF.

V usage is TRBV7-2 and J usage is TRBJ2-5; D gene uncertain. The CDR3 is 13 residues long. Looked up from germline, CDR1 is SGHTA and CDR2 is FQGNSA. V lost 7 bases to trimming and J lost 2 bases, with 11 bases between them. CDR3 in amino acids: CASTQPVQETQYF. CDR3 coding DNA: TGTGCCAGCACCCAACCGGTACAAGAGACCCAGTACTTC.

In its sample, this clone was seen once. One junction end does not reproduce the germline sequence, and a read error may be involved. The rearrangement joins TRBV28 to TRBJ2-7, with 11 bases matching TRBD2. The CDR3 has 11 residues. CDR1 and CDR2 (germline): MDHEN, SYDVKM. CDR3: CGTSGTYEQYF. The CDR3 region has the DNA TGCGGGACTAGCGGTACCTACGAGCAGTACTTC.

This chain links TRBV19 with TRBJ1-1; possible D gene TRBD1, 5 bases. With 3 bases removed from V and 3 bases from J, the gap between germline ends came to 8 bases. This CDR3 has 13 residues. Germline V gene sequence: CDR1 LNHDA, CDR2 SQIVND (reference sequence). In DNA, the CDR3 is TGTGCCAGTAGTATCCGGGGGGACACTGAAGCTTTCTTT. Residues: CASSIRGDTEAFF.

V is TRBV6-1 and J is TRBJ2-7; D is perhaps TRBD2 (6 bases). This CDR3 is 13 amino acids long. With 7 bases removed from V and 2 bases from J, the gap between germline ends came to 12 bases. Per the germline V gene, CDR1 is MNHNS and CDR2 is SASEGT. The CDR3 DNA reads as TGTGCCAGCACCGACGGGGGACCCTACGAGCAGTACTTC. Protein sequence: CASTDGGPYEQYF.

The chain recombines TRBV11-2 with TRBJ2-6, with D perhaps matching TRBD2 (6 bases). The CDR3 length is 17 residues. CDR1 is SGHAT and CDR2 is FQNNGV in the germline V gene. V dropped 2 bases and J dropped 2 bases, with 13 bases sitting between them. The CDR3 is CASSLRPAGTGANVLTF. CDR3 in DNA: TGTGCCAGCAGCTTAAGACCGGCGGGGACTGGGGCCAACGTCCTGACTTTC.

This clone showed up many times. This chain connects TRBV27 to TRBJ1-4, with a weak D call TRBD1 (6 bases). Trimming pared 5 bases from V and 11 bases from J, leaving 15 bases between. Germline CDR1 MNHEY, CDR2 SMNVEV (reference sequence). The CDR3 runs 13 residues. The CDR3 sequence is CASSPLGGGKLFF. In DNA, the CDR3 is TGTGCCAGCAGTCCGCTGGGAGGGGGGAAACTGTTTTTT.

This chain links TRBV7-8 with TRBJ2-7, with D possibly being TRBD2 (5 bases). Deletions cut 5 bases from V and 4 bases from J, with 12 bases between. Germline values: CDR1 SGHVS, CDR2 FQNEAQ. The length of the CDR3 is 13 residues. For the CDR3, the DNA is TGTGCCAGCAGCCCACGCCCGGGGTACGAGCAGTACTTC. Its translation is CASSPRPGYEQYF.

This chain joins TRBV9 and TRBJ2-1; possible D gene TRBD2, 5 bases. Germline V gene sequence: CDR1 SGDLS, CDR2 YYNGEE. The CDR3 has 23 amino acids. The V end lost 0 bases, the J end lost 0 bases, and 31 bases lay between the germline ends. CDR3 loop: CASSVVERSSPEMYQSSYNEQFF. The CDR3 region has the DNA TGTGCCAGCAGCGTAGTCGAGCGGTCTTCCCCCGAGATGTATCAAAGCTCCTACAATGAGCAGTTCTTC. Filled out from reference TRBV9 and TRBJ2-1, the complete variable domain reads DSGVTQTPKHLITATGQRVTLRCSPRSGDLSVYWYQQSLDQGLQFLIQYYNGEERAKGNILERFSAQQFPDLHSELNLSSLELGDSALYFCASSVVERSSPEMYQSSYNEQFFGPGTRLTVL.

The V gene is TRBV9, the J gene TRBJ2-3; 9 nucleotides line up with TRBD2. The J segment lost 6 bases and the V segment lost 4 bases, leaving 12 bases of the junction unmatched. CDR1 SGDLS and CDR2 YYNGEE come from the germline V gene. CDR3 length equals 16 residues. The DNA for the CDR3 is TGTGCCAGCAGCCTCCACTCTAGCGGGACACCCGATACGCAGTATTTT. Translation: CASSLHSSGTPDTQYF.

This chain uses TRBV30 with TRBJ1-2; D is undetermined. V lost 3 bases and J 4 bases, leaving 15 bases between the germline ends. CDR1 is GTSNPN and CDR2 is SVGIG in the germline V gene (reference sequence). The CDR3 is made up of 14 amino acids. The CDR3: CAWSDLNALYGYTF. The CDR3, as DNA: TGTGCCTGGAGCGACTTGAACGCACTCTATGGCTACACCTTC. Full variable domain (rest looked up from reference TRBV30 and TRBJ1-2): SQTIHQWPATLVQPVGSPLSLECTVEGTSNPNLYWYRQAAGRGLQLLFYSVGIGQISSEVPQNLSASRPQDRQFILSSKKLLLSDSGFYLCAWSDLNALYGYTFGSGTRLTVV.

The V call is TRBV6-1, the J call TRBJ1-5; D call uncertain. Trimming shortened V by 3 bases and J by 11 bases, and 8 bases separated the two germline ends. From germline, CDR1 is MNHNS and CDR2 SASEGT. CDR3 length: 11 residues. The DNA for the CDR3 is TGTGCCAGCAGTGAGGTGGCGGCCCAGCATTTT. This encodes CASSEVAAQHF.

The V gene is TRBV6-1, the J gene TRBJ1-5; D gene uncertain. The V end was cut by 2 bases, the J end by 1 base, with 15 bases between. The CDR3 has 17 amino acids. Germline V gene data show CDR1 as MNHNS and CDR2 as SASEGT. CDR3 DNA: TGTGCCAGCAGTGAATCGGGCTCGGGAATGAGCAATCAGCCCCAGCATTTT. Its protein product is CASSESGSGMSNQPQHF.